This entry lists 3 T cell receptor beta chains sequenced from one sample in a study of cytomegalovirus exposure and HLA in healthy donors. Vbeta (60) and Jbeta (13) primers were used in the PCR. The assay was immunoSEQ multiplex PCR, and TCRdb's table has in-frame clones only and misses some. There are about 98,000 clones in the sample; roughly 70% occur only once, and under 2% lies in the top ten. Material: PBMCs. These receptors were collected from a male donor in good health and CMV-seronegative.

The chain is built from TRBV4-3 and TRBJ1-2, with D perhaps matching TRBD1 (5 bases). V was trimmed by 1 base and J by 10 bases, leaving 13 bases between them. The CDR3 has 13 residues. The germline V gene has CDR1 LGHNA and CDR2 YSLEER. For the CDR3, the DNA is TGCGCCAGCAGCCAAGTGCGTGGGACTTCCTACACCTTC. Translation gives CASSQVRGTSYTF.

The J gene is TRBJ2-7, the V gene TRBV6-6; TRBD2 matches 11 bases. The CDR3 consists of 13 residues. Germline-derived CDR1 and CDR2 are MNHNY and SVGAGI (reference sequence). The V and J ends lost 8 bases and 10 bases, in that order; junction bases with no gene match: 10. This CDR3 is CASQPGTSGAQYF. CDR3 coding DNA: TGTGCCAGCCAACCCGGGACTAGCGGAGCTCAGTACTTC.

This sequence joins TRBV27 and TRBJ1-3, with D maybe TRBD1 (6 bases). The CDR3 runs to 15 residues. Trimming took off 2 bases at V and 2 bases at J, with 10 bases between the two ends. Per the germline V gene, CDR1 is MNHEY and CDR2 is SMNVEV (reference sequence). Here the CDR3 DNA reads TGTGCCAGCAGTTTAGACCAGGGGACTGGAAACACCATATATTTT. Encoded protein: CASSLDQGTGNTIYF.